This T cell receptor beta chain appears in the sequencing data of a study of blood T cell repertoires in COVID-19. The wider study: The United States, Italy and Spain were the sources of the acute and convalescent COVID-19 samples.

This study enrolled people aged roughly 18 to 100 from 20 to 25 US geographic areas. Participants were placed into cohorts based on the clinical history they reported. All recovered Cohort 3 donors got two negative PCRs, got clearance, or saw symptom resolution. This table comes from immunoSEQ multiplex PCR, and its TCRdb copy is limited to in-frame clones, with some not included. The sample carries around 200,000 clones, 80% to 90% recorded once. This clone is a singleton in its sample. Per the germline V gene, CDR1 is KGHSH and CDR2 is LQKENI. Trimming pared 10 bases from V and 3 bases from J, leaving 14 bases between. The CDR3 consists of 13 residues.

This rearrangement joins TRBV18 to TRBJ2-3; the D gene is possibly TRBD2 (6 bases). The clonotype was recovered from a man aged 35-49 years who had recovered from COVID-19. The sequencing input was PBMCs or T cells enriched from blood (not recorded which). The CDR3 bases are TGTGCCACCACGGGGGATGGGACAGATACGCAGTATTTT. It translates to CATTGDGTDTQYF.